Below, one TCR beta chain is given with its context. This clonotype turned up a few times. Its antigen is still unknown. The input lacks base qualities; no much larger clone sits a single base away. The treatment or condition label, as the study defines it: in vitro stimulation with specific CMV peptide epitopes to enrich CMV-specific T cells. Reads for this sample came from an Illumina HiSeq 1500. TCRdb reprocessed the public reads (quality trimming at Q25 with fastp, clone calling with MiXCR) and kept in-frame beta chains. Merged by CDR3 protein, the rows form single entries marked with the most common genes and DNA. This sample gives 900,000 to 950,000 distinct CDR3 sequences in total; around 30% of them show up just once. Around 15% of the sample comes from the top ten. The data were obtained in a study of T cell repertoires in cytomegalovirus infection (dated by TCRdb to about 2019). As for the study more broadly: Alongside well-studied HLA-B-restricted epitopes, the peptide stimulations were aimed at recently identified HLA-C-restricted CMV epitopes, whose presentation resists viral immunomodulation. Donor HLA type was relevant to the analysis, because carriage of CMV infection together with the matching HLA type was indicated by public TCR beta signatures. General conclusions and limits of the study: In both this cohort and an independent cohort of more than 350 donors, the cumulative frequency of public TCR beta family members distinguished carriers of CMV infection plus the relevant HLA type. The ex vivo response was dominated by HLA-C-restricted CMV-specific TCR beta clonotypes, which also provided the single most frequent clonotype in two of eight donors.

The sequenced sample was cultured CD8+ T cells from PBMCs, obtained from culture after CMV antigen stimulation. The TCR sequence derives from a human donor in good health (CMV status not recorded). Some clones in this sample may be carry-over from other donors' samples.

The DNA sequence reads TGTGCCAGCAGTTCTTCTCCCTCCGGGGGAAATGAGCAGTTCTTC. This sequence encodes CASSSSPSGGNEQFF. The chain is made from TRBV6-5 and TRBJ2-1; the D segment could be TRBD2, given 6 matching bases. V and J are truncated by 4 bases and 7 bases respectively, leaving an intervening sequence of 17 bases. The CDR3 starts with the cysteine, ends with the phenylalanine, and has 15 residues. The retained sequence is limited to the CDR3, 45 bases, with the frame set at the first base. In the germline V gene, CDR1 corresponds to MNHEY and CDR2 to SVGAGI.